This T cell receptor beta chain was observed in a study of T cell repertoires in cytomegalovirus infection. TCRdb itself ran the reads through MiXCR, one entry per CDR3 protein. The table lists about 52,000 distinct CDR3 sequences, roughly 21% of them singletons, with over 75% in the top ten. The germline gives CDR1 LGHNT, CDR2 FRNRAP. The CDR3 sequence is 15 residues long. Trimming cost V 6 bases and J 7 bases, with 21 bases left between them. In its sample, this clonotype was seen a few times. Its target is unknown. The receptor was isolated from a human donor in good health (CMV status not recorded). Some clones in this sample may be carry-over from other donors' samples. Here the sequenced sample was CD8+ T cells from cultured PBMCs, taken from culture after CMV antigen stimulation. This sequence joins TRBV12-5 and TRBJ1-2; tentative D call: TRBD1 (6 bases). The CDR3 DNA reads as TGTGCTAGTGGCCAAGAAACAGGGAAGGTAGTTGGCTACACCTTC. Protein: CASGQETGKVVGYTF.